This T cell receptor (beta chain) was sequenced during a study of blood T cells in healthy people across ages. Study-wide results and limits: Researchers deemed the diversity estimates from one million T cells underestimates.

This clonotype turned up a few times. Its antigen is still unknown. Sample-barcoded 5' priming and a J-beta primer mix drove a second PCR of about 6 to 12 cycles. TCRdb analysed the 5' RACE reads with MiXCR anew, one entry per CDR3 protein. The data hold 720,000 or so distinct CDR3 sequences, with 40% to 45% observed a single time. The CDR3 is 12 residues long. Germline CDR1 SQVTM, CDR2 ANQGSEA. V shed 4 bases and J shed 5 bases, with 11 bases lying between them. The sequence derives from a man aged 80 or over in good health. The rearrangement joins TRBV29-1 to TRBJ2-5, with D possibly being TRBD2 (7 bases). The sequencing input was blood. Here the CDR3 reads CSVGGGVETQYF. The CDR3 DNA reads TGCAGCGTTGGGGGGGGCGTGGAGACCCAGTACTTC.